The clone carrying this TCR beta chain was found a few times. This sample is drawn from a study of blood T cell repertoires in COVID-19. Study in general: The United States, Italy and Spain supplied acute and convalescent COVID-19 samples.

Trimming cost V 3 bases and J 4 bases; bases outside gene matches: 3. CDR1 and CDR2 from the germline V gene are KGHDR and SFDVKD. The CDR3 has 14 residues. Participant reports of clinical history set cohort assignment. Using immunoSEQ multiplex PCR, the repertoire was profiled, and TCRdb retains in-frame clones only, with some absent. The sample shows around 420,000 clones, over 75% of them seen only once. The sequencing sample was made of PBMCs or T cells enriched from blood (not recorded which). This clonotype was sampled from a woman in her thirties or forties with acute COVID-19. The chain couples TRBV24-1 to TRBJ1-2; 8 positions match TRBD1. CDR3 DNA: TGTGCCACCAGTGATGGCGACAGGGGCTATGGCTACACCTTC. Protein sequence: CATSDGDRGYGYTF.